This TCR beta chain came from a study of blood T cell repertoires in COVID-19. Overall study: Acute-phase and convalescent COVID-19 samples originated in the United States, Italy and Spain. Nucleic acid was either cDNA or gDNA, and it came from T cells, B-cell-depleted T cells, or PBMCs.

Original handling: Reference gene primer amplification yielded estimated nucleated cell counts. The assay was immunoSEQ multiplex PCR, and TCRdb's table has in-frame clones only and misses some. V and J calls and clone size are copied from that table; D and trimming were computed from the DNA. The sample yields about 51,000 clones, over 75% seen once. This CDR3 has 13 residues. V was trimmed by 4 bases and J by 5 bases, leaving 12 bases between them. CDR1 and CDR2 from the germline V gene are KGHSH and LQKENI. The TCR originated in a man aged 45 to 65 with active COVID-19. The chain couples TRBV18 to TRBJ2-7, with D tentatively TRBD1 (6 bases). Sequencing used peripheral blood. CDR3 amino acids: CASSQIQGDEQYF. In DNA form, the CDR3 reads TGTGCCAGCTCACAGATACAGGGAGACGAGCAGTACTTC.